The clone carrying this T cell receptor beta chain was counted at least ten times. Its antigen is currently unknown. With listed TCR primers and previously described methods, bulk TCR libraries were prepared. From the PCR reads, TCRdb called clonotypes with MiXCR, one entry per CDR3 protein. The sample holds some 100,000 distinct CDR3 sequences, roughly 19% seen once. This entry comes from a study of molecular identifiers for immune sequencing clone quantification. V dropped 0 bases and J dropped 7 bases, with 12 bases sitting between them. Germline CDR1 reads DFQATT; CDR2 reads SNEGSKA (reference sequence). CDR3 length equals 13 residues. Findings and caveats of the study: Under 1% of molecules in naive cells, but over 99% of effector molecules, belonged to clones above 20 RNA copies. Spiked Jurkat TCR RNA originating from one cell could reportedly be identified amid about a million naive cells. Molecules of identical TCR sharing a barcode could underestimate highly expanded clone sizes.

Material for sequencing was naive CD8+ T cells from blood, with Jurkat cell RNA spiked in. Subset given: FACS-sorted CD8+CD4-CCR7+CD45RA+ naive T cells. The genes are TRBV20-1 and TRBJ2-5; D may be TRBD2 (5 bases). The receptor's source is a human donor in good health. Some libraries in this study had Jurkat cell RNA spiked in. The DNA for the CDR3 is TGCAGTGCTAGAGAACTAGGACCGGGGACCCAGTACTTC. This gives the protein CSARELGPGTQYF.